The source of this T cell receptor (beta chain) is a study of blood T cell repertoires in COVID-19. The V gene lost 5 bases and the J gene lost 3 bases, with 14 bases spanning the gap. The CDR3 is 15 residues long. CDR1 MDHEN and CDR2 SYDVKM come from the germline V gene. The study recruited people aged about 18 to 89 years across approximately 25 US areas. Authors' data handling: Reference gene primer amplification gave estimated nucleated cell counts. The data were produced by immunoSEQ multiplex PCR, yet TCRdb's version contains in-frame clones alone and is incomplete. V and J calls and clone size come straight from that table; D and trimming were deduced from the DNA. The sample consists of some 390,000 clones, 80% to 90% of them appearing once.

The J gene is TRBJ1-5, the V gene TRBV28; D perhaps matches TRBD1 (6 bases). The sequenced sample was PBMCs or T cells enriched from blood (not recorded which). The sequence came from a man between 25 and 39 years old who had recovered from COVID-19. The CDR3 is CASSPGHQNNQPQHF. DNA of the CDR3: TGTGCCAGCAGTCCGGGACATCAAAACAATCAGCCCCAGCATTTT.